The rows below give T cell receptor beta chains drawn from one sample of a study of T cell repertoires in cytomegalovirus infection. MiXCR, run by TCRdb on the reads, gives a single entry per CDR3 protein. This sample has roughly 250,000 distinct CDR3 sequences, with approximately 13% found just once. Sequencing was carried out using PBMCs. These receptors were collected from a human donor in good health (CMV status not recorded). Some clones in this sample may be carry-over from other donors' samples. The CDR3 runs from the conserved cysteine through the conserved F or W. A D gene is named only where the DNA matches it firmly. Size is omitted from some rows. Given values are once, few, many or a class for expanded clones.

D | J | size | V | DNA | CDR3
TRBD2 | TRBJ2-5 | few | TRBV29-1 | TGCAGCGTTATCGGGACTAGCGGACAAGAGACCCAGTACTTC | CSVIGTSGQETQYF
TRBD2 | TRBJ2-2 | - | TRBV19 | TGTGCCAGTAGTACAGGGACTAGCGGGATGGGTCCCGGGGAGCTGTTTTTT | CASSTGTSGMGPGELFF
- | TRBJ1-2 | many | TRBV6-2/TRBV6-3 | TGTGCCAGCAGCCCCGGACCCTATGGCTACACCTTC | CASSPGPYGYTF
- | TRBJ2-5 | many | TRBV10-3 | TGTGCCATCAGTGAGCCCGGGTTGGAGACCCAGTACTTC | CAISEPGLETQYF
- | TRBJ2-3 | - | TRBV5-6 | TGTGCCAGCAGCTTGGCCGGGAACAGATTCGGGTCAGATACGCAGTATTTT | CASSLAGNRFGSDTQYF
- | TRBJ2-1 | - | TRBV29-1 | TGCAGCGGACGACAGGCTTCCTACAATGAGCAGTTCTTC | CSGRQASYNEQFF
- | TRBJ2-7 | many | TRBV5-1 | TGCGCCAGCAGCCCGGCGAGAATCACCTTCTACGAGCAGTACTTC | CASSPARITFYEQYF
- | TRBJ1-1 | many | TRBV6-5 | TGTGCCAGCACCGGCCATGGGACTGTAGCTTTCTTT | CASTGHGTVAFF
TRBD1 | TRBJ1-2 | many | TRBV7-2 | TGTGCCAGCAGCTCCCCTACAGGGGGCAATGGCTACACCTTC | CASSSPTGGNGYTF
- | TRBJ2-7 | many | TRBV2 | TGTGCCAGCAGTGACGGGACACCGCCCAACGAGCAGTACTTC | CASSDGTPPNEQYF
- | TRBJ1-4 | many | TRBV19 | TGTGCCAGTAGAGACGGACCCCAGAATGAAAAACTGTTTTTT | CASRDGPQNEKLFF
TRBD2 | TRBJ2-5 | - | TRBV5-6 | TGTGCCAGCAGCCCGCCAGGGTCAACTAGCGGGAGGACCCAAGAGACCCAGTACTTC | CASSPPGSTSGRTQETQYF
- | TRBJ1-1 | few | TRBV10-3 | TGTGCCATCAGTGACGGGGGGACTGAAGCTTTCTTT | CAISDGGTEAFF
- | TRBJ2-1 | few | TRBV3-1 | TGTGCCAGCGGGCCCAGCGGGTACAATGAGCAGTTCTTC | CASGPSGYNEQFF
- | TRBJ1-2 | many | TRBV7-2 | TGTGCCAGCAGCCGGGACGGCAACTATGGCTACACCTTC | CASSRDGNYGYTF
TRBD1 | TRBJ2-2 | - | TRBV5-1 | TGCGCCAGCAGGACTGCGGACAGGGGCACCGGGGAGCTGTTTTTT | CASRTADRGTGELFF
- | TRBJ2-6 | many | TRBV7-8 | TGTGCCAGCAGCTTATCAGGGGCTGGGGCCAACGTCCTGACTTTC | CASSLSGAGANVLTF
TRBD1 | TRBJ1-2 | many | TRBV27 | TGTGCCAGCAGTTCCCGCGGACAGGGCGCGAACTATGGCTACACCTTC | CASSSRGQGANYGYTF
TRBD2 | TRBJ2-5 | many | TRBV7-2 | TGTGCCAGCAGCGCGGGACTAGCGGTCCTAGGGGAGACCCAGTACTTC | CASSAGLAVLGETQYF
- | TRBJ2-2 | many | TRBV7-2 | TGTGCCAGCAGCTCCCTCCCTAGCACCGGGGAGCTGTTTTTT | CASSSLPSTGELFF
- | TRBJ2-1 | few | TRBV7-3 | TGTGCCAGCTCCTTCGGGGGACAGACCTACAATGAGCAGTTCTTC | CASSFGGQTYNEQFF
TRBD2 | TRBJ2-3 | many | TRBV15 | TGTGCCACCAGCAGAGCCCTACGGGAGGGGACAGATACGCAGTATTTT | CATSRALREGTDTQYF
- | TRBJ2-6 | many | TRBV7-2 | TGTGCCAGCAGCCAAGGACATTCCTCTGGGGCCAACGTCCTGACTTTC | CASSQGHSSGANVLTF